The rows below give T cell receptor beta chains drawn from one sample of a study of cytomegalovirus exposure and HLA in healthy donors. Assay: immunoSEQ multiplex PCR; the TCRdb copy retains only in-frame clones and omits some. Of some 150,000 clones detected, roughly 75% appear once; the ten largest clones hold 2.5% to 4%. The sample consisted of PBMCs. Source of these receptors: a man in his forties in good health and CMV-seronegative. The CDR3 runs from the conserved cysteine through the conserved F or W. The order of the fields is J gene, V gene, D gene, clone size, CDR3 DNA, CDR3 protein. The D gene is left open where the match is weak. Part of the rows lack a size; the others show once, few, many or a class for expanded clones.

j_call: TRBJ2-5
v_call: TRBV5-4
d_call: NA
clone_size: few
cdr3_nt: TGTGCCAGCAGCCAACAAGAGACCCAGTACTTC
cdr3_aa: CASSQQETQYF

j_call: TRBJ2-3
v_call: TRBV28
d_call: TRBD2
clone_size: NA
cdr3_nt: TGTGCCAGCAGTATCCAGCGGGGATACACAGATACGCAGTATTTT
cdr3_aa: CASSIQRGYTDTQYF

j_call: TRBJ2-6
v_call: TRBV4-1
d_call: NA
clone_size: once
cdr3_nt: TGCGCCAGCAGCCAAGGTAGGAGGAGCGGGGCCAACGTCCTGACTTTC
cdr3_aa: CASSQGRRSGANVLTF

j_call: TRBJ2-5
v_call: TRBV27
d_call: TRBD1
clone_size: NA
cdr3_nt: TGTGCCAGCAGTTCCCGGGACAGACCTCAAGAGACCCAGTACTTC
cdr3_aa: CASSSRDRPQETQYF

j_call: TRBJ1-3
v_call: TRBV18
d_call: TRBD1
clone_size: NA
cdr3_nt: TGTGCCAGCTCCCGCCCGACAGGGCACTCTGGAAACACCATATATTTT
cdr3_aa: CASSRPTGHSGNTIYF

j_call: TRBJ2-3
v_call: TRBV18
d_call: TRBD2
clone_size: NA
cdr3_nt: TGTGCCAGCTCACCTAGGACTAGCGGATTCACAGATACGCAGTATTTT
cdr3_aa: CASSPRTSGFTDTQYF

j_call: TRBJ2-7
v_call: TRBV6-4
d_call: NA
clone_size: NA
cdr3_nt: TGTGCCAGCAGTGAGGGAGACCGGAGCGAGCAGTACTTC
cdr3_aa: CASSEGDRSEQYF

j_call: TRBJ2-3
v_call: TRBV7-2
d_call: NA
clone_size: NA
cdr3_nt: TGTGCCAGCAGCTTTTCCGGTCATAGCACAGATACGCAGTATTTT
cdr3_aa: CASSFSGHSTDTQYF

j_call: TRBJ1-5
v_call: TRBV10-2
d_call: NA
clone_size: NA
cdr3_nt: TGCGCCAGCAGTGAGTCTGGAGTCTATAGCAATCAGCCCCAGCATTTT
cdr3_aa: CASSESGVYSNQPQHF

j_call: TRBJ1-2
v_call: TRBV19
d_call: NA
clone_size: once
cdr3_nt: TGTGCCAGTAGTGGGGCAGGACAACTCAACTATGGCTACACCTTC
cdr3_aa: CASSGAGQLNYGYTF

j_call: TRBJ1-6
v_call: TRBV19
d_call: TRBD1
clone_size: NA
cdr3_nt: TGTGCCAGTAGTATACAGGGACAGGGAAATTCACCCCTCCACTTT
cdr3_aa: CASSIQGQGNSPLHF

j_call: TRBJ1-5
v_call: TRBV5-1
d_call: NA
clone_size: NA
cdr3_nt: TGCGCCAGCAGCTTGGGGGGGGGCGGAGAACCCCAGCATTTT
cdr3_aa: CASSLGGGGEPQHF

j_call: TRBJ2-1
v_call: TRBV9
d_call: TRBD1
clone_size: NA
cdr3_nt: TGTGCCAGCAGCGAAGAACAGGGGGCCACCTACAATGAGCAGTTCTTC
cdr3_aa: CASSEEQGATYNEQFF

j_call: TRBJ1-1
v_call: TRBV5-5
d_call: NA
clone_size: few
cdr3_nt: TGTGCCAGCAGCTGCACAACAGAAGACGATCCTTTGAACACTGAAGCTTTCTTT
cdr3_aa: CASSCTTEDDPLNTEAFF

j_call: TRBJ2-1
v_call: TRBV9
d_call: TRBD2
clone_size: NA
cdr3_nt: TGTGCCAGCAGCGACCGGGTTGGAGCGGGGGGCTCCTACAATGAGCAGTTCTTC
cdr3_aa: CASSDRVGAGGSYNEQFF

j_call: TRBJ2-2
v_call: TRBV27
d_call: TRBD1
clone_size: once
cdr3_nt: TGTGCCAGCAGCCCTAGAATGGGACAGGGGGTAACCGGGGAGCTGTTTTTT
cdr3_aa: CASSPRMGQGVTGELFF

j_call: TRBJ2-5
v_call: TRBV5-4
d_call: NA
clone_size: NA
cdr3_nt: TGTGCCACCCACACAAACCCCACAGGGCAAGAGACCCAGTACTTC
cdr3_aa: CATHTNPTGQETQYF

j_call: TRBJ1-4
v_call: TRBV6-1
d_call: TRBD1
clone_size: NA
cdr3_nt: TGTGCCAGCAGTGTTTTCTGGGACAGGGTTAATGAAAAACTGTTTTTT
cdr3_aa: CASSVFWDRVNEKLFF

j_call: TRBJ1-2
v_call: TRBV5-1
d_call: NA
clone_size: once
cdr3_nt: TGCGCCAGCAGCTATTCCGTTAACTATGGCTACACCTTC
cdr3_aa: CASSYSVNYGYTF

j_call: TRBJ2-7
v_call: TRBV2
d_call: NA
clone_size: NA
cdr3_nt: TGTGCCAGCAGTGAGGTCCTCAGCGAGCAGTACTTC
cdr3_aa: CASSEVLSEQYF

j_call: TRBJ2-2
v_call: TRBV4-1
d_call: NA
clone_size: few
cdr3_nt: TGCGCCAGCAGCCAAGATAGGAGGGTAAACACCGGGGAGCTGTTTTTT
cdr3_aa: CASSQDRRVNTGELFF

j_call: TRBJ1-2
v_call: TRBV6-5
d_call: NA
clone_size: NA
cdr3_nt: TGTGCCAGCAGTGGTGATAAGGGGCAGGGCTACACCTTC
cdr3_aa: CASSGDKGQGYTF

j_call: TRBJ2-7
v_call: TRBV7-2
d_call: TRBD1
clone_size: NA
cdr3_nt: TGTGCCAGCAGCGAATCCGACAGGGCCTACGAGCAGTACTTC
cdr3_aa: CASSESDRAYEQYF

j_call: TRBJ2-2
v_call: TRBV7-3
d_call: TRBD2
clone_size: NA
cdr3_nt: TGTGCCAGCAGCTCCAATAGCGGGGGGTCGAACACCGGGGAGCTGTTTTTT
cdr3_aa: CASSSNSGGSNTGELFF

j_call: TRBJ1-2
v_call: TRBV5-1
d_call: NA
clone_size: NA
cdr3_nt: TGCGCCAGCAGCTTGGGACAGAACTATGGCTACACCTTC
cdr3_aa: CASSLGQNYGYTF

j_call: TRBJ1-2
v_call: TRBV7-2
d_call: TRBD1
clone_size: NA
cdr3_nt: TGTGCCAGCAGCCCCCCGGGACAGGGTATTCGAGGCTACACCTTC
cdr3_aa: CASSPPGQGIRGYTF

j_call: TRBJ1-4
v_call: TRBV18
d_call: TRBD1
clone_size: NA
cdr3_nt: TGTGCCAGCTCACCGGCCGGGACAGTGGGCGAAAAACTGTTTTTT
cdr3_aa: CASSPAGTVGEKLFF

j_call: TRBJ2-7
v_call: TRBV19
d_call: TRBD1
clone_size: NA
cdr3_nt: TGTGCCAGTAGTACCCGACAGGGTCACGAGCAGTACTTC
cdr3_aa: CASSTRQGHEQYF

j_call: TRBJ2-2
v_call: TRBV5-1
d_call: NA
clone_size: NA
cdr3_nt: TGCGCCAGCAGCTTGGGCTCAGTGAACACCGGGGAGCTGTTTTTT
cdr3_aa: CASSLGSVNTGELFF

j_call: TRBJ1-5
v_call: TRBV4-1
d_call: NA
clone_size: NA
cdr3_nt: TGCGCCAGCAGCCATACCAGTGGAGTCGCTCTCAATCAGCCCCAGCATTTT
cdr3_aa: CASSHTSGVALNQPQHF

j_call: TRBJ2-3
v_call: TRBV10-3
d_call: TRBD2
clone_size: NA
cdr3_nt: TGTGCCATCATGCCTAGCGGGGGGGCAGATACGCAGTATTTT
cdr3_aa: CAIMPSGGADTQYF

j_call: TRBJ2-1
v_call: TRBV18
d_call: TRBD2
clone_size: NA
cdr3_nt: TGTGCCAGCTCACCCGGGACTAGCGGGGGGAATGAGCAGTTCTTC
cdr3_aa: CASSPGTSGGNEQFF

j_call: TRBJ2-3
v_call: TRBV9
d_call: TRBD2
clone_size: NA
cdr3_nt: TGTGCCAGCAGCCTTTCTAGCGGGGGGGAAGATACGCAGTATTTT
cdr3_aa: CASSLSSGGEDTQYF

j_call: TRBJ2-7
v_call: TRBV28
d_call: TRBD1
clone_size: NA
cdr3_nt: TGTGCCAGCAGTTCGGGGACAGAGTTGTGGGAGCAGTACTTC
cdr3_aa: CASSSGTELWEQYF

j_call: TRBJ1-1
v_call: TRBV6-1
d_call: NA
clone_size: few
cdr3_nt: TGTGCCAGCAGTGTTAACTTCGGGGGCACTGAAGCTTTCTTT
cdr3_aa: CASSVNFGGTEAFF

j_call: TRBJ2-7
v_call: TRBV7-8
d_call: TRBD1
clone_size: once
cdr3_nt: TGTGCCAGCAGCTTACGACAGGGCGAACCCTTGACCTACGAGCAGTACTTC
cdr3_aa: CASSLRQGEPLTYEQYF

j_call: TRBJ2-7
v_call: TRBV5-1
d_call: NA
clone_size: NA
cdr3_nt: TGCGCCAGCAGCTTGGGGGCGGGATGGGGTCAGTACTTC
cdr3_aa: CASSLGAGWGQYF

j_call: TRBJ1-2
v_call: TRBV7-3
d_call: TRBD1
clone_size: NA
cdr3_nt: TGTGCCAGCAGCTTAAGACAGGGGGCCTATGGTGGCTACACCTTC
cdr3_aa: CASSLRQGAYGGYTF

j_call: TRBJ1-3
v_call: TRBV7-9
d_call: NA
clone_size: NA
cdr3_nt: TGTGCCAGCAGCTACCTTGGAGGAGCTGGAAACACCATATATTTT
cdr3_aa: CASSYLGGAGNTIYF

j_call: TRBJ1-5
v_call: TRBV5-1
d_call: NA
clone_size: NA
cdr3_nt: TGCGCCAGCAGCTTGGCGGGAGCGTACGGACAGCCCCAGCATTTT
cdr3_aa: CASSLAGAYGQPQHF

j_call: TRBJ1-1
v_call: TRBV4-3
d_call: NA
clone_size: NA
cdr3_nt: TGCGCCAGCAGCCAAGATTCGGGGTACACTGAAGCTTTCTTT
cdr3_aa: CASSQDSGYTEAFF

j_call: TRBJ2-7
v_call: TRBV29-1
d_call: TRBD1
clone_size: NA
cdr3_nt: TGCAGCGTATCACAGGGGGCCGGCTACGAGCAGTACTTC
cdr3_aa: CSVSQGAGYEQYF

j_call: TRBJ2-7
v_call: TRBV7-9
d_call: TRBD2
clone_size: NA
cdr3_nt: TGTGCCAGCAGCTTCGGACTAGCGGGCGAGCAGTACTTC
cdr3_aa: CASSFGLAGEQYF

j_call: TRBJ1-2
v_call: TRBV28
d_call: NA
clone_size: NA
cdr3_nt: TGTGCCAGCAGTTTACCCGGGACAACAAACTATGGCTACACCTTC
cdr3_aa: CASSLPGTTNYGYTF

j_call: TRBJ1-5
v_call: TRBV4-3
d_call: NA
clone_size: once
cdr3_nt: TGCGCCAGCAGCCAAGAACGGAGGGGTGGGCAGCCCCAGCATTTT
cdr3_aa: CASSQERRGGQPQHF

j_call: TRBJ2-1
v_call: TRBV5-6
d_call: TRBD1
clone_size: NA
cdr3_nt: TGTGCCAGCAATGGCCTCGGACAGGTGATGCGTGAGCAGTTCTTC
cdr3_aa: CASNGLGQVMREQFF

j_call: TRBJ2-1
v_call: TRBV5-1
d_call: NA
clone_size: NA
cdr3_nt: TGCGCCAGCAGCTTGACAGGCATAAAAAATGAGCAGTTCTTC
cdr3_aa: CASSLTGIKNEQFF

j_call: TRBJ1-2
v_call: TRBV7-2
d_call: NA
clone_size: once
cdr3_nt: TGTGCCAGCAGCCTGCAGGGGCCGCTCTATGGCTACACCTTC
cdr3_aa: CASSLQGPLYGYTF

j_call: TRBJ1-6
v_call: TRBV19
d_call: NA
clone_size: NA
cdr3_nt: TGTGCCAGTAGTACGCCCGCTCTAGTGGGGGCCAGAGATTCACCCCTCCACTTT
cdr3_aa: CASSTPALVGARDSPLHF